Here is one T cell receptor beta chain with its context. The data belong to a study of cytomegalovirus exposure and HLA in healthy donors. Germline V gene data show CDR1 as MNHEY and CDR2 as SMNVEV (reference sequence). The ends lost 5 bases at V and 7 bases at J; junction bases unmatched: 16. This CDR3 contains 17 residues. It was with 60 Vbeta and 13 Jbeta primers that the PCR ran. Sequenced by immunoSEQ multiplex PCR; TCRdb stores in-frame clones only, minus some. This sample has around 160,000 clones; roughly 75% occur once, and the top ten carry about 7.7%. The chain has TRBV27 and TRBJ1-1; 10 nucleotides line up with TRBD1. This TCR was sampled from a woman between 35 and 50 years old in good health and CMV-seropositive. The sample was PBMCs. CDR3 residues: CASSPGTGEAFYGEAFF. CDR3 in DNA: TGTGCCAGCAGTCCAGGGACAGGGGAGGCTTTTTACGGTGAAGCTTTCTTT.